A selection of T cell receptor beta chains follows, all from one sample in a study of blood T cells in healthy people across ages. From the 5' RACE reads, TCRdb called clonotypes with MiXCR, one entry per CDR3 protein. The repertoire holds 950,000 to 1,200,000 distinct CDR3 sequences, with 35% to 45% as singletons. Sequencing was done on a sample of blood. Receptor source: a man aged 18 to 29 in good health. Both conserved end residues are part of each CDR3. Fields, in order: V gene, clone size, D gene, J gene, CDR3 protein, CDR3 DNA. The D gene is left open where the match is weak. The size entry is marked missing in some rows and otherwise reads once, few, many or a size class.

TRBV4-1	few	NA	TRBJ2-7	CASSQVGGAYEQYF	TGCGCCAGCAGCCAAGTCGGCGGAGCCTACGAGCAGTACTTC
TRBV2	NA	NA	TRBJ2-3	CASYPPWTSTDTQYF	TGTGCCAGCTATCCCCCCTGGACAAGCACAGATACGCAGTATTTT
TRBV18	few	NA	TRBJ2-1	CASSELAVNEQFF	TGTGCCAGCTCAGAACTAGCAGTGAATGAGCAGTTCTTC
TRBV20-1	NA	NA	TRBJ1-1	CSARDSAGGVTEAFF	TGCAGTGCTAGAGATTCCGCAGGAGGGGTCACTGAAGCTTTCTTT
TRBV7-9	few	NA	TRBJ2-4	CASSPLTGSVAKNIQYF	TGTGCCAGCAGCCCGCTCACAGGTTCTGTAGCCAAAAACATTCAGTACTTC
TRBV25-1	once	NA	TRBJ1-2	CASSDPTSMFYGYTF	TGTGCCAGCAGTGACCCGACCTCGATGTTCTATGGCTACACCTTC
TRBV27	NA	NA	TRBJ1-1	CASSTRWPTCEAFF	TGTGCCAGCAGTACTAGGTGGCCCACTTGTGAGGCTTTCTTT
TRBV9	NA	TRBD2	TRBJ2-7	CASSVARGDYNEQYF	TGTGCCAGCAGCGTAGCCCGGGGGGACTACAATGAGCAGTACTTC
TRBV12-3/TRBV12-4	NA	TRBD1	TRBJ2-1	CASRGTGGLSDNEQFF	TGTGCCAGCAGGGGGACAGGGGGTTTGTCCGACAATGAGCAGTTCTTC
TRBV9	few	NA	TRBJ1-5	CASSEGGDANSNQPQHF	TGTGCCAGCAGCGAGGGGGGGGACGCAAATAGCAATCAGCCCCAGCATTTT
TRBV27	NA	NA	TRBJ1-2	CASSQQFPRDSSLDGYTF	TGTGCCAGCAGTCAACAATTTCCCCGTGACAGCTCCTTGGATGGCTACACCTTC
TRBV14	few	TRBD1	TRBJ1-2	CASSRRRDRGLLSYGYTF	TGTGCCAGCAGCCGTCGCCGGGACAGGGGGCTTTTGAGCTATGGCTACACCTTC
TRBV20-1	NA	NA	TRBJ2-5	CSARNRLHPQETQYF	TGCAGTGCTAGAAACAGGCTTCACCCCCAAGAGACCCAGTACTTC
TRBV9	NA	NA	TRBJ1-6	CASSVASGYYNSPLHF	TGTGCCAGCAGCGTAGCGTCAGGCTACTATAATTCACCCCTCCACTTT
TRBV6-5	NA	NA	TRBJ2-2	CASSYRKENTGELFF	TGTGCCAGCAGTTACCGAAAGGAGAACACCGGGGAGCTGTTTTTT
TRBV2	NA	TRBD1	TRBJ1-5	CASSGGQGGYQPQHF	TGTGCCAGCAGTGGAGGACAGGGTGGTTATCAGCCCCAGCATTTT
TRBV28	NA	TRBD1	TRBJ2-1	CASSLVDRGRVNEQFF	TGTGCCAGCAGTTTAGTTGACAGGGGGAGGGTCAATGAGCAGTTCTTC
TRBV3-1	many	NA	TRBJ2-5	CASSQAQETQYF	TGTGCCAGCAGCCAAGCACAGGAGACCCAGTACTTC
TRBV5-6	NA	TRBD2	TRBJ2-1	CASSTSGGRSYNEQFF	TGTGCCAGCAGCACCAGCGGGGGCCGATCCTACAATGAGCAGTTCTTC
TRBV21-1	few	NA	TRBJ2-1	CASSTLTSGGPRNEQFF	TGTGCCAGCAGCACCCTGACTAGCGGGGGGCCGAGGAATGAGCAGTTCTTC
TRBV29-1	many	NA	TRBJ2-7	CSGRGEQYF	TGCAGCGGCCGGGGTGAGCAGTACTTC
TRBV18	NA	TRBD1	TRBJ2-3	CASSSSGQESTDTQYF	TGTGCCAGCTCATCCTCGGGACAGGAGAGCACAGATACGCAGTATTTT
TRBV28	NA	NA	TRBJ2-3	CASSSRTDLNTDTQYF	TGTGCCAGCAGTTCCCGGACAGACCTTAACACAGATACGCAGTATTTT
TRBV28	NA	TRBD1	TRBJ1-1	CASSSQGIGTEAFF	TGTGCCAGCAGCTCACAGGGGATCGGGACTGAAGCTTTCTTT
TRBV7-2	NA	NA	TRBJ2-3	CASSLYPSSTDTQYF	TGTGCCAGCAGTTTATACCCTAGCAGCACAGATACGCAGTATTTT
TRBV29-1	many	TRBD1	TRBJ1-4	CSVQSTGTGFSEKLFF	TGCAGCGTCCAAAGCACCGGGACAGGCTTTTCCGAAAAACTGTTTTTT
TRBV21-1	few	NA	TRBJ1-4	CASSKGMTGPNEKLFF	TGTGCCAGCAGCAAAGGGATGACAGGGCCTAATGAAAAACTGTTTTTT
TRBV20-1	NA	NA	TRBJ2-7	CSAKNVRESEQYF	TGCAGTGCAAAGAATGTAAGGGAGAGCGAGCAGTACTTC
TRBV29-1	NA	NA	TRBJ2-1	CSVEKSGEFF	TGCAGCGTTGAAAAAAGCGGCGAGTTCTTC
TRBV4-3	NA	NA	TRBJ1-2	CASSQDVARKIYGYTF	TGCGCCAGCAGCCAAGACGTCGCGAGGAAGATCTATGGCTACACCTTC
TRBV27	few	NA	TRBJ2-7	CASSFRFERVSYEQYF	TGTGCCAGCAGTTTTCGGTTTGAGAGAGTTTCCTACGAGCAGTACTTC
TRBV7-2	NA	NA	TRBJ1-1	CASSLERGLGTEAFF	TGTGCCAGCAGCTTAGAGCGGGGCCTGGGCACTGAAGCTTTCTTT
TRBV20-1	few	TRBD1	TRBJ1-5	CSAAWTGDQPQHF	TGCAGTGCTGCATGGACAGGGGATCAGCCCCAGCATTTT
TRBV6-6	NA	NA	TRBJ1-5	CASSYTRGDQPQHF	TGTGCCAGCAGTTACACGCGGGGGGATCAGCCCCAGCATTTT
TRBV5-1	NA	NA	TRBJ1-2	CASRDEGYGYTF	TGCGCCAGCAGGGACGAAGGCTATGGCTACACCTTC
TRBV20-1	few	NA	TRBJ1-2	CSALPLASNYGYTF	TGCAGTGCTCTGCCGCTCGCCTCCAACTATGGCTACACCTTC
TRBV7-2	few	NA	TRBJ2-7	CASSLDTGWINEQYF	TGTGCCAGCAGCTTGGATACAGGATGGATTAACGAGCAGTACTTC
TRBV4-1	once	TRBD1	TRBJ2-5	CASSQDPGQVQETQYF	TGCGCCAGCAGCCAGGATCCGGGACAGGTACAAGAGACCCAGTACTTC
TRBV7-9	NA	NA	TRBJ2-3	CASSPRTGYLADTQYF	TGTGCCAGCAGCCCCCGGACGGGCTACTTGGCAGATACGCAGTATTTT
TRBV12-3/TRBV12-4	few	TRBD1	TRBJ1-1	CASSDRGWDTEAFF	TGTGCCAGCAGCGACAGGGGGTGGGACACTGAAGCTTTCTTT
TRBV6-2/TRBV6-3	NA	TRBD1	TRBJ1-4	CASSSHTTGVNEKLFF	TGTGCCAGCAGTTCCCACACGACAGGGGTGAATGAAAAACTGTTTTTT
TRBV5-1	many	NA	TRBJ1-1	CASSGQMNTEAFF	TGTGCCAGCAGTGGACAGATGAACACTGAAGCTTTCTTT
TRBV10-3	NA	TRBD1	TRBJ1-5	CATGQLNQPQHF	TGTGCCACGGGACAGTTAAATCAGCCCCAGCATTTT
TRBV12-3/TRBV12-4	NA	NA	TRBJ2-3	CASSLARTDAQYF	TGTGCCAGCAGTTTAGCCAGAACAGATGCGCAGTATTTT
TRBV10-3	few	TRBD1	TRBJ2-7	CAISGGQGAYYEQYF	TGTGCCATCAGTGGGGGACAGGGGGCGTACTACGAGCAGTACTTC
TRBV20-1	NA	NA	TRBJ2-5	CSARDLNSGGGFKYF	TGCAGTGCTAGAGATCTTAATTCGGGGGGCGGGTTCAAGTACTTC